This passage covers 23 T cell receptor beta chains from one sample sequenced in a study of blood T cell repertoires in COVID-19. Using immunoSEQ multiplex PCR, the repertoire was profiled, and TCRdb retains in-frame clones only, with some absent. The data hold about 72,000 clones, with about 91% observed a single time. The sequencing input was peripheral blood. Receptor source: a human donor in a cohort sampled during active COVID-19.

The chain links TRBV28 to TRBJ1-6; D remains ambiguous. CDR1 MDHEN and CDR2 SYDVKM come from the germline V gene. V was trimmed by 7 bases and J by 4 bases, leaving 8 bases between them. This CDR3 spans 13 amino acids. The CDR3 nucleotides are TGTGCCAGCAATGGCCAGTATAATTCACCCCTCCACTTT. Translated, it gives CASNGQYNSPLHF.

V usage is TRBV6-2 or TRBV6-3 and J usage is TRBJ2-1; D may be TRBD2 (5 bases). V was pared by 6 bases and J by 8 bases, with 17 bases between. Germline V lookup: CDR1 MNHEY, CDR2 SVGEGT. This CDR3 has 14 residues. CDR3 bases: TGTGCCAGCAGCCCTCAAACAAAGAGGGATGAGCAGTTCTTC. Translation: CASSPQTKRDEQFF.

The chain employs TRBV7-8 and TRBJ2-2, with 7 bases matching TRBD1. Trimming took 7 bases from V and 2 from J; bases not matched to a gene: 13. CDR1 is SGHVS, CDR2 FQNEAQ, per germline. The CDR3 length is 17 residues. This chain's CDR3 is CASTHRRDRDNTGELFF. In DNA, the CDR3 is TGTGCCAGCACACATCGCCGGGACAGAGATAACACCGGGGAGCTGTTTTTT.

This chain joins TRBV28 and TRBJ1-5; 11 bases fit TRBD1. The V segment lost 7 bases and the J segment 5 bases; nucleotides outside the gene matches: 10. Per the germline V gene, CDR1 is MDHEN and CDR2 is SYDVKM. The CDR3 loop spans 16 amino acids. CDR3 DNA sequence: TGTGCCAGCACCCTGAGTGGACAGGGGGCCCATCAGCCCCAGCATTTT. It codes for CASTLSGQGAHQPQHF.

V and J are TRBV6-2 or TRBV6-3 and TRBJ2-1, with 7 nucleotides matching TRBD1. Looked up from germline, CDR1 is MNHEY and CDR2 is SVGEGT. V gave up 4 bases and J gave up 8 bases; unmatched junction bases: 8. The CDR3 length is 14 residues. CDR3 region: CASSSEGAYDEQFF. CDR3 coding DNA: TGTGCCAGCAGTTCTGAGGGGGCTTACGATGAGCAGTTCTTC.

In its sample, this clone was seen a few times. The V and J genes are TRBV19 and TRBJ1-5; D is perhaps TRBD1 (6 bases). In germline, CDR1 is LNHDA, CDR2 SQIVND (reference sequence). Deletions cut 2 bases from V and 11 bases from J, with 16 bases between. CDR3 size: 14 residues. CDR3 sequence: CASSISPQGLAQHF. The CDR3 DNA is TGTGCCAGTAGTATATCCCCACAGGGTTTAGCCCAGCATTTT.

The chain uses TRBV6-5 and TRBJ2-2; TRBD2 matches 12 bases. The J segment lost 2 bases and the V segment lost 6 bases, leaving 1 base of the junction unmatched. This CDR3 is 15 amino acids long. Germline V gives CDR1 MNHEY, CDR2 SVGAGI. CDR3 region: CASRLAGGNTGELFF. The CDR3 DNA follows: TGTGCCAGCAGACTAGCGGGGGGAAACACCGGGGAGCTGTTTTTT.

This rearrangement joins TRBV7-2 to TRBJ1-2; maybe TRBD1 (5 bases). Trimming removed 0 bases at V and 3 bases at J, with 11 bases between. This CDR3 is built from 15 residues. The germline V gene has CDR1 SGHTA and CDR2 FQGNSA. CDR3 in amino acids: CASSLALIRDYGYTF. The CDR3 nucleotides are TGTGCCAGCAGCTTAGCTCTCATCAGGGACTATGGCTACACCTTC.

This chain uses TRBV5-1 with TRBJ2-7; D might be TRBD1 (6 bases). V lost 0 bases and J 6 bases, leaving 10 bases between the germline ends. Germline values: CDR1 SGHRS, CDR2 YFSETQ. There are 13 residues in the CDR3. DNA of the CDR3: TGCGCCAGCAGCTTGGGGGGGCAAACCGAGCAGTACTTC. It yields the protein CASSLGGQTEQYF.

V gene TRBV11-2 combines with J gene TRBJ2-7; 10 nucleotides line up with TRBD1. The CDR3 sequence is 15 residues long. The V and J ends lost 5 bases and 6 bases, in that order; junction bases with no gene match: 10. In germline, CDR1 is SGHAT, CDR2 FQNNGV. CDR3 coding DNA: TGTGCCAGCAGCCCAACTTCGGACAGGGGGAGCGAGCAGTACTTC. As protein: CASSPTSDRGSEQYF.

The rearrangement uses TRBV5-5 and TRBJ2-6; TRBD1 agrees at 7 bases. CDR3 length equals 17 residues. With 2 bases clipped from V and 2 bases from J, the junction kept 7 bases outside the gene matches. The V gene's germline CDR1 is SGHKS and CDR2 YYEKEE (reference sequence). The DNA of the CDR3 is TGTGCCAGCAGCTTTTTACGAGACAGGGCTGGGGCCAACGTCCTGACTTTC. This gives the protein CASSFLRDRAGANVLTF.

CDR3 DNA: TGTGCCAGCTCAATACAAGATGAAGCTTTCTTT. Amino acid sequence: CASSIQDEAFF. The chain couples TRBV18 to TRBJ1-1, with D unresolved. Trimming cost V 5 bases and J 7 bases, with 8 bases left between them. CDR1 KGHSH and CDR2 LQKENI come from the germline V gene. There are 11 residues in the CDR3. Based on the CDR3 plus reference TRBV18 and TRBJ1-1, the full variable domain is NAGVMQNPRHLVRRRGQEARLRCSPMKGHSHVYWYRQLPEEGLKFMVYLQKENIIDESGMPKERFSAEFPKEGPSILRIQQVVRGDSAAYFCASSIQDEAFFGQGTRLTVV.

The chain links TRBV15 to TRBJ2-7; 10 bases agree with TRBD2. V was pared by 1 base and J by 1 base, with 10 bases of the junction left unmatched. Germline V gene lookup returns CDR1 LNHNV and CDR2 YYDKDF (reference sequence). The CDR3 is 18 amino acids. The CDR3 DNA reads TGTGCCACCAGCAGAGCAGGACTAGCGGACTCGAGGTCCTACGAGCAGTACTTC. Translating it yields CATSRAGLADSRSYEQYF.

The genes are TRBV10-3 and TRBJ1-2, with TRBD1 matching 8 bases. Unmatched junction bases numbered 2, after V lost 5 bases and J lost 6 bases. This CDR3 comprises 12 residues. CDR1 ENHRY and CDR2 SYGVKD come from the germline V gene. The DNA for the CDR3 is TGTGCCATCAGTACGGGACAGGATGGCTACACCTTC. This codes for CAISTGQDGYTF.

This rearrangement joins TRBV4-2 to TRBJ2-5, with 10 bases fitting TRBD2. Germline CDR1 reads LGHNA; CDR2 reads YNFKEQ. This CDR3 has 15 amino acids. Trimming at V came to 2 bases and at J to 4 bases, leaving 4 bases not matched to a gene. The CDR3 region is CASSQLAGDGETQYF. Written as DNA, the CDR3 is TGTGCCAGCAGCCAACTAGCGGGAGATGGAGAGACCCAGTACTTC.

The chain links TRBV6-5 to TRBJ2-6; possible D gene TRBD2, 6 bases. The CDR3 totals 15 residues. V lost 7 bases to trimming and J lost 2 bases, with 12 bases between them. From germline, CDR1 is MNHEY and CDR2 SVGAGI. CDR3 region: CASKLGGPGANVLTF. Here the CDR3 DNA reads TGTGCCAGCAAACTAGGAGGGCCTGGGGCCAACGTCCTGACTTTC.

This chain joins TRBV13 and TRBJ2-1; D not certain. The V and J ends lost 1 base and 10 bases respectively, with 8 bases between them. This CDR3 region has 12 residues. In germline, CDR1 is PRHDT, CDR2 FYEKMQ (reference sequence). CDR3 in DNA: TGTGCCAGCAGCTTAGACCAGGAAGAGCAGTTCTTC. Protein: CASSLDQEEQFF.

This chain connects TRBV5-1 to TRBJ2-2; possible D gene TRBD1, 7 bases. Germline loops: CDR1 SGHRS, CDR2 YFSETQ. The V end lost 0 bases, the J end lost 6 bases, and 12 bases lay between the germline ends. The CDR3 length is 15 residues. CDR3 bases: TGCGCCAGCAGCTTGGTTGGAGGGGGCCCCGGGGAGCTGTTTTTT. Protein: CASSLVGGGPGELFF.

The V call is TRBV30, the J call TRBJ2-1, with 11 bases matching TRBD2. Per germline, CDR1 GTSNPN and CDR2 SVGIG (reference sequence). This CDR3 is 14 amino acids long. V lost 5 bases and J lost 7; bases outside the gene matches: 7. The CDR3 protein is CAWARASGRNEQFF. The CDR3 DNA reads as TGTGCCTGGGCTCGGGCTAGCGGGAGGAATGAGCAGTTCTTC.

This chain connects TRBV24-1 to TRBJ2-1; no firm D call. The CDR3 is made up of 15 amino acids. The germline V and J ends were trimmed by 0 bases and 2 bases, with 7 bases remaining between them. Germline V gene sequence: CDR1 KGHDR, CDR2 SFDVKD. CDR3: CATSDLVVTYNEQFF. Here the CDR3 DNA reads TGTGCCACCAGTGATTTGGTAGTAACCTACAATGAGCAGTTCTTC.

The chain is built from TRBV7-2 and TRBJ2-3; tentatively, D is TRBD2 (6 bases). The V gene's germline CDR1 is SGHTA and CDR2 FQGNSA. The CDR3 runs to 16 residues. The ends were cut back, 5 bases at V and 1 base at J, with 16 bases in the middle. The CDR3 region is CASSLTAGWRTDTQYF. The CDR3, as DNA: TGTGCCAGCAGCCTTACCGCGGGGTGGCGCACAGATACGCAGTATTTT. The variable domain in full, completed from reference TRBV7-2 and TRBJ2-3, reads GAGVSQSPSNKVTEKGKDVELRCDPISGHTALYWYRQSLGQGLEFLIYFQGNSAPDKSGLPSDRFSAERTGGSVSTLTIQRTQQEDSAVYLCASSLTAGWRTDTQYFGPGTRLTVL.

The chain employs TRBV7-2 and TRBJ2-1, with a tentative D call TRBD2 (5 bases). Per germline, CDR1 SGHTA and CDR2 FQGNSA. V was trimmed by 1 base and J by 5 bases, leaving 12 bases between them. The CDR3 loop spans 15 amino acids. DNA of the CDR3: TGTGCCAGCAGCTTAGACTCGGGATCGGACAATGAGCAGTTCTTC. It encodes CASSLDSGSDNEQFF.

V and J are TRBV12-3 or TRBV12-4 and TRBJ2-5, with D unclear. The CDR3 is made up of 11 amino acids. V was pared by 6 bases and J by 5 bases, with 7 bases between. In DNA, the CDR3 is TGTGCCAGCAGCCCGAGGGAGACCCAGTACTTC. Protein: CASSPRETQYF.